The present entry profiles one TCR beta chain with its context. TCRdb reprocessed the 5' RACE reads with MiXCR, giving one entry per CDR3 protein. The sample includes about 76,000 distinct CDR3 sequences, roughly 10% of them seen just once. The entry originates in a study of early T cells in non-severe SARS-CoV-2 infection. The CDR3 runs 12 residues. The germline V gene has CDR1 DFQATT and CDR2 SNEGSKA (reference sequence). Trimming shortened V by 3 bases and J by 3 bases, and 8 bases separated the two germline ends. This sequence joins TRBV20-1 and TRBJ1-1, with D perhaps matching TRBD1 (5 bases). The sequenced sample consisted of whole blood. The TCR comes from an adult who was a healthcare worker with PCR-confirmed SARS-CoV-2 infection or an uninfected control (not recorded which). CDR3 DNA: TGCAGTGCTAGTATGGGGCACACTGAAGCTTTCTTT. Protein product: CSASMGHTEAFF.